This T cell receptor beta chain originates from a study of OX40 agonist ivuxolimab in advanced cancers. V was trimmed by 7 bases and J by 14 bases, leaving 14 bases between them. Looked up from germline, CDR1 is MNHNS and CDR2 is SASEGT. The CDR3 has 10 residues. TCRdb keeps only in-frame clones here, not all; method: immunoSEQ multiplex PCR. Here the sample spans about 41,000 clones, more than 80% being singletons. The sample was CD4+ or CD8+ T cells sorted from blood, taken in a trial of the OX40 agonist ivuxolimab. V and J are TRBV6-1 and TRBJ2-5; no reliable D call. The clonotype was recovered from an adult with an advanced solid tumor such as melanoma, head and neck, liver or kidney cancer. The CDR3 region has the DNA TGTGCCAGCAAGGTTTACGACTTATACTTC. Translating it yields CASKVYDLYF.